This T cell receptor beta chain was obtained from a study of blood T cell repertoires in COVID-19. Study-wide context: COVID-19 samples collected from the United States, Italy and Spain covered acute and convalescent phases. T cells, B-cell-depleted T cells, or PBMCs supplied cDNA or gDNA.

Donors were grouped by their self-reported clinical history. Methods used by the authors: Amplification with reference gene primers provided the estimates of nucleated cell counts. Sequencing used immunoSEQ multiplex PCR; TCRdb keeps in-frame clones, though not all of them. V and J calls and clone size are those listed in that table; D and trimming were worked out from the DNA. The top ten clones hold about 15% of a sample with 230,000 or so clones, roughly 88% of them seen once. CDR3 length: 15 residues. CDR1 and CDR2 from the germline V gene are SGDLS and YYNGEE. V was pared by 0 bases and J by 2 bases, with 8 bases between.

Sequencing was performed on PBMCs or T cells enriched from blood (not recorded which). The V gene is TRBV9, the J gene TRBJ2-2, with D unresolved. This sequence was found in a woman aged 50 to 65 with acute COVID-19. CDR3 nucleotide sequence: TGTGCCAGCAGCGTAGGCCTAGTTAACACCGGGGAGCTGTTTTTT. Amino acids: CASSVGLVNTGELFF.